This T cell receptor (beta chain) was sequenced during a study of T cell clonality in common variable immunodeficiency. Overall study results and limits: In common variable immunodeficiency, TCR beta chains reportedly carried fewer deletions and N-nucleotide insertions.

Clones were read by immunoSEQ multiplex PCR, and TCRdb kept only the in-frame ones, dropping some. Observed are tens of thousands of clones, no singletons, with the top ten taking 3.8%. The CDR3 is made up of 19 amino acids. Germline CDR1 is KGHSH and CDR2 is LQKENI. J was trimmed by 0 bases and V by 4 bases; bases with no gene match: 10. This clone came up many times. Its antigen remains unidentified. Read sequence stops 3 residues before the CDR3 end, and the germline J gene provides the missing end. The sequence came from a person between 18 and 75 years old in good health. The gene calls are TRBV18 and TRBJ2-7, with 15 bases identical to TRBD2. The sample comprised peripheral blood mononuclear cells. CDR3 amino acids: CASSLRTRTSGRASYEQYF. The CDR3 bases that were read are TGTGCCAGCTCACTAAGAACCCGGACTAGCGGGAGGGCCTCCTACGAG.